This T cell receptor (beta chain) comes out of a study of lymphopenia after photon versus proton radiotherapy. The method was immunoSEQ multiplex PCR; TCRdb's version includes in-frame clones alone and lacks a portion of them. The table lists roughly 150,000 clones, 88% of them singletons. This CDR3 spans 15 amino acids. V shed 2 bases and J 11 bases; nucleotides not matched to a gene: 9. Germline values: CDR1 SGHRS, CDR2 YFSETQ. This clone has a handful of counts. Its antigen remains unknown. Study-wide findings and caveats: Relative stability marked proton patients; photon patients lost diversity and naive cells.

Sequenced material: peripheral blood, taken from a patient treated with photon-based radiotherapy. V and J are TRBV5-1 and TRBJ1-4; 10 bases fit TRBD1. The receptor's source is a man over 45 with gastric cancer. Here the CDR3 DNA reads TGCGCCAGCAGCTTAGGTGGGACAGGGGACGGCAAACTGTTTTTT. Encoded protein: CASSLGGTGDGKLFF. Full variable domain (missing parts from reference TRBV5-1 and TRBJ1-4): KAGVTQTPRYLIKTRGQQVTLSCSPISGHRSVSWYQQTPGQGLQFLFEYFSETQRNKGNFPGRFSGRQFSNSRSEMNVSTLELGDSALYLCASSLGGTGDGKLFFGSGTQLSVL.